One and the same sample provided the 30 T cell receptor beta chains below, sequenced in a study of T cells of healthy individuals. Each CDR3 protein is one row after TCRdb ran MiXCR on the 5' RACE reads. This sample has 90,000 to 100,000 distinct CDR3 sequences, with around 17% found just once. These receptors were taken from a human donor in good health.

This clonotype showed up many times. The V call is TRBV15, the J call TRBJ2-1; 9 bases match TRBD1. The CDR3 extends over 15 amino acids. The junction had 5 bases not matched to a gene; V was cut back by 0 bases and J by 8 bases. Germline V gene lookup returns CDR1 LNHNV and CDR2 YYDKDF (reference sequence). The CDR3 sequence is CATSREGQGVYEQFF. The CDR3 coding sequence is TGTGCCACCAGCAGAGAGGGACAGGGAGTTTATGAGCAGTTCTTC.

This clonotype was seen ten or more times. The chain uses TRBV6-5 and TRBJ1-4, with D perhaps matching TRBD1 (6 bases). Trimming shortened V by 2 bases and J by 0 bases, and 7 bases separated the two germline ends. There are 15 residues in the CDR3. Germline values: CDR1 MNHEY, CDR2 SVGAGI. CDR3 nucleotides: TGTGCCAGCAGTTACCACAGGGCAACTAATGAAAAACTGTTTTTT. Protein product: CASSYHRATNEKLFF.

Notes on this clonotype: A much larger clone sits a single nucleotide away, making a read error possible. The chain couples TRBV29-1 to TRBJ2-5; TRBD2 is a possible D gene (6 bases). The CDR3 totals 14 residues. The V end lost 4 bases, the J end lost 2 bases, and 14 bases lay between the germline ends. Germline V CDR1 and CDR2: SQVTM, ANQGSEA. CDR3: CSVARDGGQETQYF. CDR3 nucleotide sequence: TGCAGCGTTGCGAGGGACGGAGGGCAAGAGACCCAGTACTTC.

This clonotype has just a few counts. The chain is built from TRBV20-1 and TRBJ2-5; the D gene is possibly TRBD2 (5 bases). The CDR3 runs to 10 residues. Trimming pared 4 bases from V and 5 bases from J, leaving 5 bases between. Germline V gene data show CDR1 as DFQATT and CDR2 as SNEGSKA (reference sequence). The CDR3 reads CSATGETQYF. The CDR3 DNA follows: TGCAGTGCTACGGGGGAGACCCAGTACTTC.

This clonotype was recorded at least ten times. This rearrangement joins TRBV15 to TRBJ1-1; no reliable D call. Per germline, CDR1 LNHNV and CDR2 YYDKDF (reference sequence). The CDR3 has 13 residues. V was cut by 1 base and J by 0 bases, with 3 bases left in between. The DNA for the CDR3 is TGTGCCACCAGCAGAGGAGTGAACACTGAAGCTTTCTTT. It specifies CATSRGVNTEAFF. The whole variable domain, remainder taken from reference TRBV15 and TRBJ1-1, is DAMVIQNPRYQVTQFGKPVTLSCSQTLNHNVMYWYQQKSSQAPKLLFHYYDKDFNNEADTPDNFQSRRPNTSFCFLDIRSPGLGDTAMYLCATSRGVNTEAFFGQGTRLTVV.

This clonotype was recorded many times. The J gene is TRBJ2-2, the V gene TRBV6-2 or TRBV6-3; D uncertain. V lost 2 bases and J 0 bases, leaving 7 bases between the germline ends. CDR3 length: 15 amino acids. Germline-derived CDR1 and CDR2 are MNHEY and SVGEGT. CDR3 DNA sequence: TGTGCCAGCAGTTACGTCATCTCGAACACCGGGGAGCTGTTTTTT. Amino acid sequence: CASSYVISNTGELFF.

The rearrangement uses TRBV3-1 and TRBJ2-7; 10 nucleotides line up with TRBD2. The V segment lost 0 bases and the J segment 5 bases; nucleotides outside the gene matches: 4. This CDR3 has 15 residues. Looked up from germline, CDR1 is LGHDT and CDR2 is YNNKEL (reference sequence). In nucleotides, the CDR3 is TGTGCCAGCAGCCAAGAGGGGACTAGCGCCGACGAGCAGTACTTC. Protein product: CASSQEGTSADEQYF.

This clonotype has a handful of counts. The rearrangement joins TRBV7-2 to TRBJ2-1; 9 bases agree with TRBD2. The CDR3 runs to 15 residues. From germline, CDR1 is SGHTA and CDR2 FQGNSA. Trimming took 1 base from V and 8 from J; bases not matched to a gene: 6. The CDR3 DNA is TGTGCCAGCAGCTTAGAATGGACTAGCGTGGATGAGCAGTTCTTC. Translating it yields CASSLEWTSVDEQFF. Complete variable domain (other parts from reference TRBV7-2 and TRBJ2-1): GAGVSQSPSNKVTEKGKDVELRCDPISGHTALYWYRQSLGQGLEFLIYFQGNSAPDKSGLPSDRFSAERTGGSVSTLTIQRTQQEDSAVYLCASSLEWTSVDEQFFGPGTRLTVL.

This clonotype has just a few counts. The rearrangement uses TRBV9 and TRBJ2-3; D is unresolved. The V end lost 4 bases, the J end lost 2 bases, and 8 bases lay between the germline ends. The CDR3 is 13 amino acids. Germline CDR1 SGDLS, CDR2 YYNGEE. The CDR3 DNA sequence: TGTGCCAGCAGCCTAGGCATCACAGATACGCAGTATTTT. As protein: CASSLGITDTQYF.

This clonotype occurred a few times. J is TRBJ2-1 and V is TRBV7-9; 8 bases map to TRBD1. Germline CDR1 reads SEHNR; CDR2 reads FQNEAQ (reference sequence). V was clipped by 3 bases and J by 12 bases; unmatched bases: 19. The CDR3 runs to 17 residues. CDR3 nucleotide sequence: TGTGCCAGCAGCTTTGGAGCCGGACAGGGCGTCTTCAAGGGGCAGTTCTTC. Encoded protein: CASSFGAGQGVFKGQFF.

The rearrangement uses TRBV11-2 and TRBJ2-1; D may be TRBD2 (6 bases). CDR3 length: 18 amino acids. The V and J ends lost 2 bases and 0 bases respectively, with 17 bases between them. The germline CDR1 and CDR2 sequences are SGHAT and FQNNGV. The CDR3 nucleotides are TGTGCCAGCAGCTTAAATTTGGGTAGCGGTAGCTCCTACAATGAGCAGTTCTTC. It is translated as CASSLNLGSGSSYNEQFF.

The chain links TRBV3-1 to TRBJ1-5; D perhaps matches TRBD1 (5 bases). This CDR3 has 15 residues. The germline V and J ends were trimmed by 3 bases and 2 bases, with 11 bases remaining between them. From germline, CDR1 is LGHDT and CDR2 YNNKEL (reference sequence). The CDR3 DNA sequence: TGTGCCAGCAGCCAGGGCAGGGCGGGCAATCAGCCCCAGCATTTT. It is translated as CASSQGRAGNQPQHF.

The CDR3 DNA reads TGTGCCAGCAGTCCGAGATGGAACACTGAAGCTTTCTTT. It yields the protein CASSPRWNTEAFF. This rearrangement joins TRBV6-2 or TRBV6-3 to TRBJ1-1, with D hard to call. Germline assignment: CDR1 MNHEY and CDR2 SVGEGT. Trimming left V 5 bases short and J 1 base short, with 8 bases between. The CDR3 consists of 13 residues.

This clonotype has just a few counts. The CDR3, as DNA: TGCAGTGCTAGGTATGGGCCTTACAATGAGCAGTTCTTC. It translates to CSARYGPYNEQFF. This chain links TRBV20-1 with TRBJ2-1; D unclear. V lost 3 bases, J lost 4 bases, and 10 bases lay in between. Per germline, CDR1 DFQATT and CDR2 SNEGSKA (reference sequence). The CDR3 extends over 13 amino acids.

The J gene is TRBJ1-3, the V gene TRBV2; tentatively, D is TRBD1 (5 bases). CDR1 and CDR2 (germline): SNHLY, FYNNEI. CDR3 length: 13 amino acids. Trimming took off 4 bases at V and 2 bases at J, with 6 bases between the two ends. The CDR3: CASSGGAGNTIYF. DNA of the CDR3: TGTGCCAGCAGTGGAGGGGCTGGAAACACCATATATTTT.

The chain carries TRBV29-1 and TRBJ2-7, with D possibly being TRBD1 or TRBD2 (6 bases each). CDR3 length: 13 amino acids. CDR1 and CDR2 (germline): SQVTM, ANQGSEA. The CDR3 protein is CSVIGGNAYEQYF. DNA for the CDR3: TGCTCGGTCATCGGGGGCAACGCCTACGAGCAGTACTTC.

In its sample, this clonotype was seen a few times. The rearrangement links TRBV10-3 to TRBJ2-3; D may be TRBD2 (7 bases). The CDR3 loop spans 19 amino acids. V lost 4 bases and J 2 bases, leaving 25 bases between the germline ends. Germline CDR1 reads ENHRY; CDR2 reads SYGVKD. The DNA of the CDR3 is TGTGCCATCAGTGGGGGGGACACAAGTCGGACTAGGGCCACAGATACGCAGTATTTT. This codes for CAISGGDTSRTRATDTQYF.

The table lists this clonotype with a count of one. For the CDR3, the DNA is TGCGCCAGCAGCCGAGGGGCCCGGGGAATGTTTGGCTACACCTTC. Translation: CASSRGARGMFGYTF. V and J are TRBV4-3 and TRBJ1-2, with D maybe TRBD1 (5 bases). CDR1 and CDR2 (germline): LGHNA, YSLEER. The CDR3 is made up of 15 amino acids. V lost 4 bases to trimming and J lost 7 bases, with 19 bases between them.

This clonotype appeared a few times. The gene calls are TRBV10-3 and TRBJ2-1, with TRBD1 matching 9 bases. Per the germline V gene, CDR1 is ENHRY and CDR2 is SYGVKD. V was clipped by 10 bases and J by 5 bases; unmatched bases: 12. This CDR3 has 15 residues. CDR3 in amino acids: CATQRTGTGNNEQFF. In DNA form, the CDR3 reads TGTGCCACGCAACGAACCGGGACAGGGAACAATGAGCAGTTCTTC.

V is TRBV7-8 and J is TRBJ2-7; no firm D call. V gave up 6 bases and J gave up 0 bases, with 12 bases separating them. The CDR3 is 14 amino acids. The germline V gene has CDR1 SGHVS and CDR2 FQNEAQ. The DNA for the CDR3 is TGTGCCAGCAGTTATGGGGTGAGCTCCTACGAGCAGTACTTC. It is translated as CASSYGVSSYEQYF.

V gene TRBV28 combines with J gene TRBJ1-1, with D possibly matching TRBD1 (6 bases). Germline V CDR1 and CDR2: MDHEN, SYDVKM. The CDR3 runs 13 residues. V lost 2 bases and J 5 bases, leaving 9 bases between the germline ends. For the CDR3, the DNA is TGTGCCAGCAGTTTACCAGGGGTGACTGAAGCTTTCTTT. Its translation: CASSLPGVTEAFF.

The V and J genes are TRBV5-1 and TRBJ2-1, with D perhaps assigned TRBD1 or TRBD2 (5 bases each). Looked up from germline, CDR1 is SGHRS and CDR2 is YFSETQ. V gave up 5 bases and J gave up 1 base, with 10 bases separating them. The CDR3 spans 14 residues. CDR3 in amino acids: CASRRDPSYNEQFF. CDR3 in DNA: TGCGCCAGCAGACGGGACCCTTCCTACAATGAGCAGTTCTTC.

This clonotype was observed a few times. The rearrangement uses TRBV9 and TRBJ2-7; TRBD2 is a possible D gene (5 bases). CDR3 length: 13 amino acids. The V gene lost 4 bases and the J gene lost 7 bases, with 15 bases spanning the gap. Germline V gene sequence: CDR1 SGDLS, CDR2 YYNGEE. The CDR3 bases are TGTGCCAGCAGCCGTAGCAGTACGGGAGAGCAGTACTTC. Amino acid sequence: CASSRSSTGEQYF.

Points on this clonotype: Given a much more abundant clone one base away, this may be a read error. This chain joins TRBV19 and TRBJ1-2, with TRBD1 as a possible D gene (5 bases). The CDR3 spans 14 residues. Germline values: CDR1 LNHDA, CDR2 SQIVND (reference sequence). The CDR3 reads CACSSRGDNYGYTF. The CDR3, as DNA: TGTGCCTGTAGTTCCCGGGGGGACAACTATGGCTACACCTTC.

This clonotype was detected a few times. V gene TRBV5-1 combines with J gene TRBJ2-4; no firm D call. Germline CDR1 and CDR2: SGHRS and YFSETQ. The V end was cut by 2 bases, the J end by 3 bases, with 0 bases between. CDR3 length equals 11 residues. The CDR3 sequence: CASSFKNIQYF. CDR3 coding DNA: TGCGCCAGCAGCTTCAAAAACATTCAGTACTTC.

A few counts support this clonotype. The genes are TRBV7-2 and TRBJ2-7; TRBD2 matches 16 bases. This CDR3 spans 17 amino acids. J lost 4 bases, V lost 4 bases, and 7 bases had no gene match. From germline, CDR1 is SGHTA and CDR2 FQGNSA. Here the CDR3 DNA reads TGTGCCAGCAGCTATATCGGGACTAGCGGGAGGGGTTACGAGCAGTACTTC. Its protein product is CASSYIGTSGRGYEQYF.

This clonotype was seen more than once but under ten times. The genes are TRBV2 and TRBJ1-2, with a tentative D call TRBD1 (6 bases). With 5 bases removed from V and 2 bases from J, the gap between germline ends came to 18 bases. This CDR3 comprises 16 residues. Per the germline V gene, CDR1 is SNHLY and CDR2 is FYNNEI. The CDR3 DNA sequence: TGTGCCAGCAGTCACAGGGAAACACTCCGAAACTATGGCTACACCTTC. The encoded protein is CASSHRETLRNYGYTF. Based on the CDR3 plus reference TRBV2 and TRBJ1-2, the full variable domain is EPEVTQTPSHQVTQMGQEVILRCVPISNHLYFYWYRQILGQKVEFLVSFYNNEISEKSEIFDDQFSVERPDGSNFTLKIRSTKLEDSAMYFCASSHRETLRNYGYTFGSGTRLTVV.

A few counts support this clonotype. This chain connects TRBV4-1 to TRBJ1-1; D unclear. Germline V gene sequence: CDR1 MGHRA, CDR2 YSYEKL. This CDR3 spans 15 amino acids. Trimming shortened V by 3 bases and J by 1 base, and 12 bases separated the two germline ends. In DNA form, the CDR3 reads TGCGCCAGCAGCCACCCGAGTGGAGGGAACACTGAAGCTTTCTTT. Protein product: CASSHPSGGNTEAFF.

The genes are TRBV29-1 and TRBJ2-1, with 8 bases fitting TRBD1. J gave up 6 bases and V 5 bases, and 6 bases lay outside the gene matches. Germline CDR1 reads SQVTM; CDR2 reads ANQGSEA. The CDR3 has 13 amino acids. For the CDR3, the DNA is TGCAGCGTTCGGACAGGGTTCAGCAATGAGCAGTTCTTC. Translated, it gives CSVRTGFSNEQFF.

This clonotype was seen only a few times. The chain combines TRBV3-1 with TRBJ2-5; D is uncertain. The CDR3 covers 12 residues. In germline, CDR1 is LGHDT, CDR2 YNNKEL (reference sequence). The germline V and J ends were trimmed by 5 bases and 0 bases, with 4 bases remaining between them. The CDR3 DNA reads as TGTGCCAGCAGCGACAACCAAGAGACCCAGTACTTC. It is translated as CASSDNQETQYF.